Following are 20 T cell receptor beta chains from one sample sequenced in a study of shared clonotypes between healthy human individuals. Clones were sequenced by immunoSEQ multiplex PCR, and TCRdb holds only the in-frame ones, with some missing. This sample carries fewer than 3 million clones, 85% to 95% of them seen once, and the ten largest clones take about 0.41%. Sequences were obtained from naive CD4+ T cells from PBMCs. The subset denotes: CD45RA+ positively selected. These TCRs come from a man in his late teens or twenties in good health. Some clones in this sample may be carry-over from other donors' samples.

This clone was counted a single time. As DNA, the CDR3 is TGTGCCAGCAGCTCCCCTAACCCCCCAGATACGCAGTATTTT. It translates to CASSSPNPPDTQYF. The chain employs TRBV5-4 and TRBJ2-3; no firm D call. The CDR3 length is 14 residues. Germline V gives CDR1 SGHNT, CDR2 YYREEE (reference sequence). Trimming shortened V by 3 bases and J by 4 bases, and 12 bases separated the two germline ends.

This sequence joins TRBV11-1 and TRBJ2-3, with TRBD2 matching 10 bases. The CDR3 totals 15 residues. Germline V gives CDR1 SGHAT, CDR2 FQDESV (reference sequence). The J segment lost 5 bases and the V segment lost 4 bases, leaving 6 bases of the junction unmatched. Here the CDR3 reads CASSYLAGAEDTQYF. The CDR3 coding sequence is TGTGCCAGCAGCTACCTAGCGGGAGCTGAAGATACGCAGTATTTT.

This clone was recorded only once. The rearrangement links TRBV5-1 to TRBJ2-5; D not resolved. Trimming removed 2 bases at V and 5 bases at J, with 16 bases between. Germline CDR1 is SGHRS and CDR2 is YFSETQ. The CDR3 runs 15 residues. CDR3 DNA: TGCGCCAGCAGCTTTCAAACCGGGTCCTTGGAGACCCAGTACTTC. Protein sequence: CASSFQTGSLETQYF.

This chain joins TRBV5-4 and TRBJ2-1; TRBD2 is a possible D gene (7 bases). Germline lookup yields CDR1 SGHNT and CDR2 YYREEE (reference sequence). This CDR3 spans 16 amino acids. V lost 3 bases to trimming and J lost 5 bases, with 18 bases between them. DNA of the CDR3: TGTGCCAGCAGCTCGCACATGGGGGCGGGGGACAATGAGCAGTTCTTC. This translates into CASSSHMGAGDNEQFF.

The chain couples TRBV4-2 to TRBJ1-1; unclear D gene. V lost 5 bases, J lost 1 base, and 8 bases lay in between. This CDR3 region has 13 residues. Germline lookup yields CDR1 LGHNA and CDR2 YNFKEQ. CDR3 nucleotide sequence: TGTGCCAGCAGCGGAGACCCGAACACTGAAGCTTTCTTT. Amino acids: CASSGDPNTEAFF.

This chain connects TRBV28 to TRBJ2-1, with TRBD2 matching over 10 bases. Germline assignment: CDR1 MDHEN and CDR2 SYDVKM. V was clipped by 2 bases and J by 2 bases; unmatched bases: 6. This CDR3 comprises 17 residues. The CDR3: CASSLIASGRPYNEQFF. The CDR3 DNA sequence: TGTGCCAGCAGTTTAATCGCTAGCGGGAGACCCTACAATGAGCAGTTCTTC.

This chain links TRBV30 with TRBJ2-7; 9 bases agree with TRBD2. The CDR3 sequence is 14 residues long. From germline, CDR1 is GTSNPN and CDR2 SVGIG (reference sequence). V lost 4 bases, J lost 0 bases, and 4 bases stayed unmatched. This CDR3 reads CAWTGLANSYEQYF. CDR3 nucleotides: TGTGCCTGGACTGGACTAGCGAACTCCTACGAGCAGTACTTC.

This sequence joins TRBV5-1 and TRBJ2-3; D is ambiguous. CDR3 length: 12 residues. V dropped 4 bases and J dropped 6 bases, with 9 bases sitting between them. Germline V gene sequence: CDR1 SGHRS, CDR2 YFSETQ. The CDR3 loop is CASSGNWDTQYF. The CDR3 DNA follows: TGCGCCAGCAGCGGAAACTGGGATACGCAGTATTTT.

The rearrangement uses TRBV7-9 and TRBJ1-2; no definite D call. The V gene lost 4 bases and the J gene lost 4 bases, with 13 bases spanning the gap. This CDR3 spans 14 amino acids. The germline V gene has CDR1 SEHNR and CDR2 FQNEAQ (reference sequence). This CDR3 reads CASSSSGPIYGYTF. CDR3 DNA: TGTGCCAGCAGCTCCTCAGGACCGATCTATGGCTACACCTTC.

The rearrangement joins TRBV18 to TRBJ2-7; the match to TRBD1 covers 9 bases. Trimming took 5 bases from V and 2 from J; bases not matched to a gene: 4. Germline V gives CDR1 KGHSH, CDR2 LQKENI. This CDR3 is 14 amino acids long. The CDR3 region has the DNA TGTGCCAGCTCATCTGGACAGGGGACCTACGAGCAGTACTTC. Residues: CASSSGQGTYEQYF.

This chain joins TRBV9 and TRBJ2-7; D gene uncertain. Germline assignment: CDR1 SGDLS and CDR2 YYNGEE. The V gene lost 2 bases and the J gene lost 5 bases, with 14 bases spanning the gap. CDR3 length: 14 amino acids. CDR3 coding DNA: TGTGCCAGCAGCGTGGCTGCTACGCCCCACGAGCAGTACTTC. Its translation: CASSVAATPHEQYF.

The chain carries TRBV11-2 and TRBJ2-7; maybe TRBD1 (5 bases). The ends were cut back, 5 bases at V and 3 bases at J, with 14 bases in the middle. The CDR3 has 14 residues. Germline V gene sequence: CDR1 SGHAT, CDR2 FQNNGV. CDR3 nucleotides: TGTGCCAGCAGCAGGCTGCAGGGCCACTACGAGCAGTACTTC. It is translated as CASSRLQGHYEQYF.

CDR3 in amino acids: CASTPGLPLDTQYF. The CDR3 DNA is TGCGCCAGCACGCCTGGACTCCCTTTAGATACGCAGTATTTT. The V gene is TRBV10-2, the J gene TRBJ2-3, with D tentatively TRBD2 (5 bases). The CDR3 loop spans 14 amino acids. Trimming cost V 7 bases and J 5 bases, with 16 bases left between them. Germline V gene sequence: CDR1 WSHSY, CDR2 SAAADI.

The CDR3 reads CASSLTGPNYGYTF. As DNA, the CDR3 is TGTGCCAGCAGCCTGACAGGGCCTAACTATGGCTACACCTTC. The gene calls are TRBV6-6 and TRBJ1-2; 7 bases fit TRBD1. The length of the CDR3 is 14 residues. The V gene end was trimmed by 6 bases and the J gene end by 0 bases; junction bases not matched to a gene: 4. From germline, CDR1 is MNHNY and CDR2 SVGAGI (reference sequence).

This rearrangement joins TRBV10-3 to TRBJ2-3; 9 bases are a match to TRBD2. The V gene's germline CDR1 is ENHRY and CDR2 SYGVKD. The V gene end was trimmed by 3 bases and the J gene end by 1 base; junction bases not matched to a gene: 2. This CDR3 spans 15 amino acids. Here the CDR3 reads CAISEPSGGTDTQYF. In nucleotides, the CDR3 is TGTGCCATCAGTGAACCTAGCGGGGGCACAGATACGCAGTATTTT.

This clone was counted a single time. V is TRBV9 and J is TRBJ2-7; 7 nucleotides agree with TRBD1. Unmatched junction bases numbered 7, after V lost 4 bases and J lost 3 bases. This CDR3 is built from 14 residues. Germline V gene lookup returns CDR1 SGDLS and CDR2 YYNGEE. As DNA, the CDR3 is TGTGCCAGCAGCCTCAGGAGACAGGGCTACGAGCAGTACTTC. Its translation is CASSLRRQGYEQYF. The full variable domain, its missing parts supplied by reference TRBV9 and TRBJ2-7, is DSGVTQTPKHLITATGQRVTLRCSPRSGDLSVYWYQQSLDQGLQFLIQYYNGEERAKGNILERFSAQQFPDLHSELNLSSLELGDSALYFCASSLRRQGYEQYFGPGTRLTVT.

This rearrangement joins TRBV5-4 to TRBJ1-2; 9 nucleotides match TRBD1. The CDR3 is made up of 16 amino acids. Looked up from germline, CDR1 is SGHNT and CDR2 is YYREEE (reference sequence). Losses at the gene ends were 1 base for V and 4 bases for J; bases not matched to a gene: 8. CDR3 coding DNA: TGTGCCAGCAGCTTGAGTGTCGGGACAGGGACCTATGGCTACACCTTC. It yields the protein CASSLSVGTGTYGYTF.

The chain joins TRBV5-1 to TRBJ2-7; no clear D. This CDR3 comprises 13 residues. Per the germline V gene, CDR1 is SGHRS and CDR2 is YFSETQ. Trimming cost V 0 bases and J 6 bases, with 10 bases left between them. CDR3 bases: TGCGCCAGCAGCTTGGAAGGTAATGGCGAGCAGTACTTC. It yields the protein CASSLEGNGEQYF.

This chain links TRBV5-1 with TRBJ2-2; 9 nucleotides align to TRBD1. Germline V gene data show CDR1 as SGHRS and CDR2 as YFSETQ. The CDR3 has 16 residues. With V trimmed by 5 bases and J by 5 bases, 10 bases remained unmatched. The CDR3 region is CASRSTGGEGTGELFF. The CDR3 DNA reads as TGCGCCAGCAGGTCCACAGGGGGCGAGGGTACCGGGGAGCTGTTTTTT.

The CDR3 sequence: CASSQPGTGGANEKLFF. The CDR3 DNA reads TGCGCCAGCAGCCAACCAGGGACAGGGGGAGCTAATGAAAAACTGTTTTTT. This chain connects TRBV4-1 to TRBJ1-4, with 11 positions matching TRBD1. V lost 2 bases, J lost 3 bases, and 5 bases stayed unmatched. This CDR3 is 17 amino acids long. In germline, CDR1 is MGHRA, CDR2 YSYEKL.